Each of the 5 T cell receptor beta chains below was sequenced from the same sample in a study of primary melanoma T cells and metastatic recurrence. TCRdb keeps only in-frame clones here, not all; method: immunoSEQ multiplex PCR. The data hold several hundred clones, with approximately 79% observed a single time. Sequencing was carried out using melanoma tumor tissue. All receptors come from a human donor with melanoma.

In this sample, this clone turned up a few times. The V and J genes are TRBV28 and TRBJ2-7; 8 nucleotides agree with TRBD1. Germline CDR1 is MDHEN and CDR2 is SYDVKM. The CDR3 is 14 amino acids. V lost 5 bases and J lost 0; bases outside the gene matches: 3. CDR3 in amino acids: CASSRQGSSYEQYV. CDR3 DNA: TGTGCCAGCAGTCGACAGGGGAGCTCCTACGAGCAGTACGTC.

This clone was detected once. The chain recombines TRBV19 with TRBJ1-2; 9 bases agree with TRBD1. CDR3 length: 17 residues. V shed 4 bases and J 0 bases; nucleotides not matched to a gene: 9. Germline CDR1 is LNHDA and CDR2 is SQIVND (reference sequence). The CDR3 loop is CASSTLPGQGTNYGYTF. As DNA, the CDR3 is TGTGCCAGTAGTACCCTCCCGGGACAGGGAACTAACTATGGCTACACCTTC.

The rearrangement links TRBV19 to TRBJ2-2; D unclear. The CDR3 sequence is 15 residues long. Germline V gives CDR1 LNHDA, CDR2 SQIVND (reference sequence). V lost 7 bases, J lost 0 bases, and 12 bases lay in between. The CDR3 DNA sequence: TGTGCCAGTATCCCGGAGCCGTCGAACACCGGGGAGCTGTTTTTT. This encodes CASIPEPSNTGELFF.

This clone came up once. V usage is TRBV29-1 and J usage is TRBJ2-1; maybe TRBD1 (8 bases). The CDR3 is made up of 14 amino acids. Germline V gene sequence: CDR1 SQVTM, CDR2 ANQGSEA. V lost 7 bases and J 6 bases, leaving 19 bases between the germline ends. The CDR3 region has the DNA TGCAGCGGAGGGAGGGCAGGGGGCCTCAATGAGCAGTTCTTC. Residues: CSGGRAGGLNEQFF.

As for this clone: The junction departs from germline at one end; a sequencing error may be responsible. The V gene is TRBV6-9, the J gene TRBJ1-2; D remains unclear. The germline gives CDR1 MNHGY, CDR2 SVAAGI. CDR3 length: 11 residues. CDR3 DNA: TGTGCCAGTAGTTACGCAGGTGGTTACACCTTC. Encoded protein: CASSYAGGYTF.